The 4 T cell receptor beta chains in this list originate from one sample, sequenced in a study of cytomegalovirus exposure and HLA in healthy donors. The PCR had 60 Vbeta and 13 Jbeta primers. Sequenced by immunoSEQ multiplex PCR; TCRdb stores in-frame clones only, minus some. The sample records roughly 200,000 clones, over 65% being singletons. Sequenced sample: PBMCs. These receptors were obtained from a woman aged 55-69 years in good health and CMV-seropositive.

The rearrangement joins TRBV29-1 to TRBJ1-2; TRBD1 matches at 10 bases. The CDR3 runs to 14 residues. The trim removed 7 bases at V and 6 bases at J, leaving 11 bases unmatched. Germline assignment: CDR1 SQVTM and CDR2 ANQGSEA. CDR3 region: CSGGPGTGENGYTF. CDR3 DNA: TGCAGCGGCGGCCCCGGGACAGGGGAAAATGGCTACACCTTC.

This clone was observed a handful of times. This rearrangement joins TRBV15 to TRBJ2-4, with 7 bases matching TRBD2. The V and J ends lost 0 bases and 2 bases, in that order; junction bases with no gene match: 10. The germline V gene has CDR1 LNHNV and CDR2 YYDKDF (reference sequence). The length of the CDR3 is 18 residues. CDR3 coding DNA: TGTGCCACCAGCAGAGACCGAGTGCGGGAGTGGACCAAAAACATTCAGTACTTC. Protein: CATSRDRVREWTKNIQYF.

This chain connects TRBV28 to TRBJ2-7; tentative D call: TRBD2 (6 bases). The CDR3 sequence is 15 residues long. The V and J ends lost 6 bases and 4 bases respectively, with 19 bases between them. CDR1 and CDR2 from the germline V gene are MDHEN and SYDVKM. The CDR3 spells CASSQHGGAGYEQYF. The CDR3 DNA reads TGTGCCAGCAGCCAACACGGAGGGGCAGGGTACGAGCAGTACTTC.

The chain recombines TRBV28 with TRBJ1-5; a possible D gene is TRBD1 (5 bases). The CDR3 runs 15 residues. Germline loops: CDR1 MDHEN, CDR2 SYDVKM. The V and J ends lost 2 bases and 2 bases respectively, with 10 bases between them. The CDR3 sequence is CASSLQGSGNQPQHF. For the CDR3, the DNA is TGTGCCAGCAGTTTACAGGGTAGTGGCAATCAGCCCCAGCATTTT.